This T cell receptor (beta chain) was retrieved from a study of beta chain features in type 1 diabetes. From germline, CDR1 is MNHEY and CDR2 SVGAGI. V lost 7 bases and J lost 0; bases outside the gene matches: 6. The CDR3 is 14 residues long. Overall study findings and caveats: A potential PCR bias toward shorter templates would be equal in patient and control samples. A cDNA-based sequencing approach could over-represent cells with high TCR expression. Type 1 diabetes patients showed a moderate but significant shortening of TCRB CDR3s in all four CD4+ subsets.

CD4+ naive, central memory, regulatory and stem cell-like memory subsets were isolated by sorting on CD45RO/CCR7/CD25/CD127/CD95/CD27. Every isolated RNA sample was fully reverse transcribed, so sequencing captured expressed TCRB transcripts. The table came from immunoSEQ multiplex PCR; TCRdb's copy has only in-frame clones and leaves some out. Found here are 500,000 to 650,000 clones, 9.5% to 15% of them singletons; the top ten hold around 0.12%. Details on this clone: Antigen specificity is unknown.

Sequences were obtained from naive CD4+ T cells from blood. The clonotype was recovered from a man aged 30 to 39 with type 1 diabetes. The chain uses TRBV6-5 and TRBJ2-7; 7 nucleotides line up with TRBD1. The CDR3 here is CASIGTASSYEQYF. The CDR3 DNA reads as TGTGCCAGCATTGGGACAGCGAGCTCCTACGAGCAGTACTTC.